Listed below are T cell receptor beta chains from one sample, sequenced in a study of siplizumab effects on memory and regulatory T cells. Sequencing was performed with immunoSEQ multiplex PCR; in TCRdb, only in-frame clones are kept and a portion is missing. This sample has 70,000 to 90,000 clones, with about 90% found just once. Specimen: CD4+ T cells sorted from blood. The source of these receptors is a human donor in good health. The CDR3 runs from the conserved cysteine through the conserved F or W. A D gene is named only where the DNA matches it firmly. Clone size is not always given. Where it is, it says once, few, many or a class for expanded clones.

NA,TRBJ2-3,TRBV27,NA,CASSRRALTDTQYF,TGTGCCAGCAGTCGGCGGGCCCTCACAGATACGCAGTATTTT
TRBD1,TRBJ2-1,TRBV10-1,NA,CASSESGTGRVNEQFF,TGCGCCAGCAGTGAGTCGGGGACAGGGAGGGTAAATGAGCAGTTCTTC
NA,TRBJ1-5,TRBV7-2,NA,CASSQAFGVQPQHF,TGTGCCAGCAGCCAAGCCTTCGGGGTTCAGCCCCAGCATTTT
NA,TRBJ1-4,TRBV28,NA,CASSSGGSNEKLFF,TGTGCCAGCAGTTCGGGGGGATCGAACGAAAAACTGTTTTTT
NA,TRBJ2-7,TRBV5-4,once,CASSLRDGVSEQYF,TGTGCCAGCAGCTTGAGAGACGGGGTGAGCGAGCAGTACTTC
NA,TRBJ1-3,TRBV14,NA,CASSQNRAGNTIYF,TGTGCCAGCAGCCAAAACAGGGCTGGAAACACCATATATTTT
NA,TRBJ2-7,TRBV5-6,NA,CASSLGLGQPSLEQYF,TGTGCCAGCAGCTTGGGTCTAGGTCAGCCGTCCCTGGAGCAGTACTTC
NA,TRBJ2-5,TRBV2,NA,CASKTGPVTQYF,TGTGCCAGCAAGACAGGTCCTGTAACCCAGTACTTC
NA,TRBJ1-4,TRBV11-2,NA,CASSSIRAREKLFF,TGTGCCAGCAGCTCGATCCGGGCACGAGAAAAACTGTTTTTT
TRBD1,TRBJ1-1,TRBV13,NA,CASSSGQGATEAFF,TGTGCCAGCAGCTCAGGACAGGGGGCGACTGAAGCTTTCTTT
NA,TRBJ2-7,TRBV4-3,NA,CASSQDHIDRREQYF,TGCGCCAGCAGCCAAGACCATATCGATAGACGCGAGCAGTACTTC
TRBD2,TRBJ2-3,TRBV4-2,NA,CASSPRTSGGTDTQYF,TGTGCCAGCAGCCCACGGACTAGCGGGGGCACAGATACGCAGTATTTT
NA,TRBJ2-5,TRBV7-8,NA,CASSRTASQETQYF,TGTGCCAGCAGTAGGACAGCTTCCCAAGAGACCCAGTACTTC